This TCR beta chain is from a study of PD-L1 blockade in urothelial cancer. Study background: Per blood sample, T cells had a median of roughly 150,000.

Using immunoSEQ multiplex PCR, the repertoire was profiled, and TCRdb retains in-frame clones only, with some absent. Of roughly 25,000 clones in the sample, roughly 84% were seen once. A single count supports this clone. Looked up from germline, CDR1 is MNHEY and CDR2 is SVGAGI. V lost 6 bases to trimming and J lost 8 bases, with 17 bases between them. The CDR3 is made up of 15 amino acids. Between 1 and 8 samples, pretreatment and on-treatment, were given by each patient. The chain joins TRBV6-5 to TRBJ1-6, with D possibly being TRBD1 (6 bases). This clonotype was obtained from a man between 65 and 85 years old with urothelial cancer. The specimen was PBMCs, collected around atezolizumab (anti-PD-L1) treatment. CDR3 nucleotides: TGTGCCAGCAGCCGCCCAGGGGTATGGGATTCACCCCTCCACTTT. This gives the protein CASSRPGVWDSPLHF.